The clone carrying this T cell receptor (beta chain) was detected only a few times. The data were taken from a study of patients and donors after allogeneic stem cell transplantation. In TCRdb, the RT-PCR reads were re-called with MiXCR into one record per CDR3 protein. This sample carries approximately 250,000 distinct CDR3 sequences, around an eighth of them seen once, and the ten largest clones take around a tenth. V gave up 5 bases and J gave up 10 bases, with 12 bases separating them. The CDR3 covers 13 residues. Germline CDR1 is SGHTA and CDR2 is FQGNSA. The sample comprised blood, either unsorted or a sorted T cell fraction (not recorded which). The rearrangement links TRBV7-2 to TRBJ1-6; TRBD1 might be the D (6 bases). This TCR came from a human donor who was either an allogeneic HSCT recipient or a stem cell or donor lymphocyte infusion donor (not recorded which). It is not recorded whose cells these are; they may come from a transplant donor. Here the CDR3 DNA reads TGTGCCAGCAGCCCTCAGGGGAGATCACCCCTCCACTTT. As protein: CASSPQGRSPLHF.